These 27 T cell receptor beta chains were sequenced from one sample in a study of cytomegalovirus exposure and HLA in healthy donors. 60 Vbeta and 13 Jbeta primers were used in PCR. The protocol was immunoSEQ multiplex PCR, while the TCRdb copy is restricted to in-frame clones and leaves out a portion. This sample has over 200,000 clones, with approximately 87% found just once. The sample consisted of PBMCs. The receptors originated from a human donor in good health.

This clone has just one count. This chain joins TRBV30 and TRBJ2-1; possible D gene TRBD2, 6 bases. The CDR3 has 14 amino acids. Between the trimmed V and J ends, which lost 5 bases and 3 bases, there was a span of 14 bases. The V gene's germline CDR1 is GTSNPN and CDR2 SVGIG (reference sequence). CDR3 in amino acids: CAWGSGPLYNEQFF. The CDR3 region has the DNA TGTGCCTGGGGTAGCGGCCCCCTCTACAATGAGCAGTTCTTC.

CDR3 in DNA: TGTGCCAGCAGCTTGGCGGGGGGCCTAAAGCATGAGCAGTTCTTC. It specifies CASSLAGGLKHEQFF. The chain combines TRBV5-4 with TRBJ2-1; possible D gene TRBD2, 7 bases. Germline lookup yields CDR1 SGHNT and CDR2 YYREEE (reference sequence). V lost 0 bases to trimming and J lost 8 bases, with 15 bases between them. The CDR3 runs to 15 residues.

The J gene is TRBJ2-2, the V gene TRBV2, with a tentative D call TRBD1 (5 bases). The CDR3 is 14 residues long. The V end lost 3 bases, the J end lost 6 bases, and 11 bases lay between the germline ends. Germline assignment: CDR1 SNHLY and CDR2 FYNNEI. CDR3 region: CASSEQGYAGELFF. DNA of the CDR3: TGTGCCAGCAGTGAGCAGGGATATGCCGGGGAGCTGTTTTTT.

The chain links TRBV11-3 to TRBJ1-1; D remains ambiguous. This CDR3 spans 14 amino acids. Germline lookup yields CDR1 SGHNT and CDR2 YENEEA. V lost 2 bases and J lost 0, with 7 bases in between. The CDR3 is CASSLSGLNTEAFF. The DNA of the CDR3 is TGTGCCAGCAGCTTATCCGGTCTGAACACTGAAGCTTTCTTT.

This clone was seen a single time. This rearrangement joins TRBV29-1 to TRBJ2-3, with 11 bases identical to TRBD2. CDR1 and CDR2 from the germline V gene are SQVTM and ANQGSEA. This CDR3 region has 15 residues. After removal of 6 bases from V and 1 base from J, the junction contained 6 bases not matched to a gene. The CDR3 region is CSVTLAGVGTDTQYF. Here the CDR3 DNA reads TGCAGCGTGACACTAGCGGGAGTGGGCACAGATACGCAGTATTTT.

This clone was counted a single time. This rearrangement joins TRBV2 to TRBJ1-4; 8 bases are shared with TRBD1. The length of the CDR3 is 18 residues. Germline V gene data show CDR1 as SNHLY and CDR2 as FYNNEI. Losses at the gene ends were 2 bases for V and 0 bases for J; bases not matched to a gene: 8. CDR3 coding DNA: TGTGCCAGCAGTGAAATTGGGACAGGATATGCAACTAATGAAAAACTGTTTTTT. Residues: CASSEIGTGYATNEKLFF.

CDR3 region: CASSLVLRGTDTQYF. DNA of the CDR3: TGTGCCAGCAGCTTGGTGTTGCGGGGAACAGATACGCAGTATTTT. V and J are TRBV5-6 and TRBJ2-3; the D gene is possibly TRBD2 (6 bases). This CDR3 contains 15 residues. With 0 bases removed from V and 3 bases from J, the gap between germline ends came to 11 bases. Germline-derived CDR1 and CDR2 are SGHDT and YYEEEE.

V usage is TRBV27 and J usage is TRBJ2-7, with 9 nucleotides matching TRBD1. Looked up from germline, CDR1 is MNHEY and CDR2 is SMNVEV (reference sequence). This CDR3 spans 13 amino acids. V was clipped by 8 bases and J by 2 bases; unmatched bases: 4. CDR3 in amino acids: CASHDRGAYEQYF. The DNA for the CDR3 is TGTGCCAGCCACGACAGGGGGGCCTACGAGCAGTACTTC.

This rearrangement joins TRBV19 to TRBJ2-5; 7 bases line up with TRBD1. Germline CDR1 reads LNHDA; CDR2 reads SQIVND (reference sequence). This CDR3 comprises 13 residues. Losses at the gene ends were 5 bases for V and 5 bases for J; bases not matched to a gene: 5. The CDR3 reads CASSYRGGETQYF. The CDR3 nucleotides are TGTGCCAGTAGTTACAGGGGCGGCGAGACCCAGTACTTC. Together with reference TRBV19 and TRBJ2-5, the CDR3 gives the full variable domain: DGGITQSPKYLFRKEGQNVTLSCEQNLNHDAMYWYRQDPGQGLRLIYYSQIVNDFQKGDIAEGYSVSREKKESFPLTVTSAQKNPTAFYLCASSYRGGETQYFGPGTRLLVL.

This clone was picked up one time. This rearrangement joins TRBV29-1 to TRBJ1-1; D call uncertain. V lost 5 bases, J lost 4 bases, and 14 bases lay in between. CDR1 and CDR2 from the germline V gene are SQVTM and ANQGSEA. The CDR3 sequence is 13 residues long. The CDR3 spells CSVYTPAGTEAFF. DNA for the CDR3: TGCAGCGTTTATACCCCCGCCGGCACTGAAGCTTTCTTT.

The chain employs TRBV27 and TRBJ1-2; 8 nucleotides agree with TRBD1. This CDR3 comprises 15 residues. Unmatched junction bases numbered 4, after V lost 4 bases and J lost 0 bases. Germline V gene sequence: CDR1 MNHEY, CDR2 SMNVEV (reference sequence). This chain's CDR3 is CASSSSTGANYGYTF. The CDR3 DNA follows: TGTGCCAGCAGTTCCTCGACAGGGGCTAACTATGGCTACACCTTC.

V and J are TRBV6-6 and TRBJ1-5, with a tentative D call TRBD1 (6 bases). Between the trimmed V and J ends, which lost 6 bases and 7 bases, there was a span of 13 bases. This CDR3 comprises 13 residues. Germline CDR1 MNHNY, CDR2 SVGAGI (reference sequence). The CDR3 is CASSITGSQPQHF. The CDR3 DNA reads TGTGCCAGCAGCATAACAGGGAGCCAGCCCCAGCATTTT.

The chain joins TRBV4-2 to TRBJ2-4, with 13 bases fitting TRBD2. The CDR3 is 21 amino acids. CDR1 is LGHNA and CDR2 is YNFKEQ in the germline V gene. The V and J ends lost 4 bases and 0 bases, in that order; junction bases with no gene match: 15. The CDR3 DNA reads TGTGCCAGCAGCCCGCCCGGGACTAGCGGGAAAGGGACCCTAGCCAAAAACATTCAGTACTTC. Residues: CASSPPGTSGKGTLAKNIQYF.

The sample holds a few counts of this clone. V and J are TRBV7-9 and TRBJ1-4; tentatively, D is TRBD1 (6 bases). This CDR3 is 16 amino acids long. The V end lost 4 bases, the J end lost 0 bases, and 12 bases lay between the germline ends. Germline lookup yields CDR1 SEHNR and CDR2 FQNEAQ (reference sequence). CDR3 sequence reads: CASSSGTLATNEKLFF. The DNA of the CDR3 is TGTGCCAGCAGCTCAGGGACACTTGCAACTAATGAAAAACTGTTTTTT.

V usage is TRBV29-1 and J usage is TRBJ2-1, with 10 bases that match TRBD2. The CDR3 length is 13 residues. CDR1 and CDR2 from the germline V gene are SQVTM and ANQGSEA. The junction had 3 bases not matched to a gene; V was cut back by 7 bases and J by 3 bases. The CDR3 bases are TGCAGCGCTAGCGGGAGAGACTACAATGAGCAGTTCTTC. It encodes CSASGRDYNEQFF.

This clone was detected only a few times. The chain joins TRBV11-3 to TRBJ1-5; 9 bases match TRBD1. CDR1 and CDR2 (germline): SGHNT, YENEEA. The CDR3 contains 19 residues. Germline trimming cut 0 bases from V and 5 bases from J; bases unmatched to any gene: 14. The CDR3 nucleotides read TGTGCCAGCAGCTTAGAGCGGGACAGGGTACTCCGTTGTGATCAGCCCCAGCATTTT. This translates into CASSLERDRVLRCDQPQHF.

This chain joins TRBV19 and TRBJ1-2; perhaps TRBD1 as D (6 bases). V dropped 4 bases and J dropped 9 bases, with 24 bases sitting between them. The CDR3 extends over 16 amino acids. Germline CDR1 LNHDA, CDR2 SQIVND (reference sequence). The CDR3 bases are TGTGCCAGTAGTAGGGGGCTACAAAATCTACCGGGGAGCTACACCTTC. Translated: CASSRGLQNLPGSYTF.

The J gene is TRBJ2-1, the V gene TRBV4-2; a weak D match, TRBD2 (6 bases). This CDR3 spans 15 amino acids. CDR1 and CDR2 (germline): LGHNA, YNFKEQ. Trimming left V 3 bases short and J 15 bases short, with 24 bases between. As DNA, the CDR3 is TGTGCCAGCAGCCAGCCTAACGACCGGGACTCCAGCCCGTTCTTC. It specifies CASSQPNDRDSSPFF.

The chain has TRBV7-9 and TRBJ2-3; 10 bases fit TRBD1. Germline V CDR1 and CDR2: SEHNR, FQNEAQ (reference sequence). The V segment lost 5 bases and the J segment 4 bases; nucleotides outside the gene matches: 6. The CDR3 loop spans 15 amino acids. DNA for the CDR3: TGTGCCAGCAGCGAAGGGGACAGGGGCCCAGATACGCAGTATTTT. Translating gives CASSEGDRGPDTQYF.

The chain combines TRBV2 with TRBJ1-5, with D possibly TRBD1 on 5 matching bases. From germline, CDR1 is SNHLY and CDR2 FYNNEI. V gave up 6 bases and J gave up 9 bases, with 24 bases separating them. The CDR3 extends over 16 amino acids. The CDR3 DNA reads TGTGCCAGCAGGAAAAAGATAGGAGGGGTTTGGGGGCCCCAGCATTTT. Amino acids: CASRKKIGGVWGPQHF.

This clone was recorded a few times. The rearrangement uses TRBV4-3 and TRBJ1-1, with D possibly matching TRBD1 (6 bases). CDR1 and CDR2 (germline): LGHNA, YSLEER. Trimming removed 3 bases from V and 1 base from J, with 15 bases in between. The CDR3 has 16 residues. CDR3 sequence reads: CASSQVTGWGNTEAFF. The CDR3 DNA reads TGCGCCAGCAGCCAGGTTACAGGGTGGGGGAACACTGAAGCTTTCTTT.

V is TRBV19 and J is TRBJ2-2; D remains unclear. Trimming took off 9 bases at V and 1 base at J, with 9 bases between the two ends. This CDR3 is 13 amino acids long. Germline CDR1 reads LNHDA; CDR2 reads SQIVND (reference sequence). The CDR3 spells CASEFQNTGELFF. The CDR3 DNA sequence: TGTGCCAGCGAGTTCCAGAACACCGGGGAGCTGTTTTTT.

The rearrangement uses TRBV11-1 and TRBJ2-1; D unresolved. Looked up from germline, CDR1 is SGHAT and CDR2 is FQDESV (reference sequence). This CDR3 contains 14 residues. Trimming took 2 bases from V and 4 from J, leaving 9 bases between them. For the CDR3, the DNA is TGTGCCAGCAGCTTAAACCCAGGATACAATGAGCAGTTCTTC. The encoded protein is CASSLNPGYNEQFF.

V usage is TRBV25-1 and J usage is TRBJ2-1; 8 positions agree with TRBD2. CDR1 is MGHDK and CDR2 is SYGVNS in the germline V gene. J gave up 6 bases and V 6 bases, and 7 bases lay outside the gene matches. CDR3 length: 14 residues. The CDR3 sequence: CASRGGTSSNEQFF. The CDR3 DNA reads TGTGCCAGCAGGGGAGGGACTAGTTCCAATGAGCAGTTCTTC.

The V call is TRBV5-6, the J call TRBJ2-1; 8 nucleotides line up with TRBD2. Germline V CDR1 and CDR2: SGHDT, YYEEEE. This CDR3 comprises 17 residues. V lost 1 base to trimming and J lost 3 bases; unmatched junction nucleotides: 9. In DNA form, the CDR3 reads TGTGCCAGCAGCTTGACCCCGGCTAGCGGGCTCTACAATGAGCAGTTCTTC. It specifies CASSLTPASGLYNEQFF.

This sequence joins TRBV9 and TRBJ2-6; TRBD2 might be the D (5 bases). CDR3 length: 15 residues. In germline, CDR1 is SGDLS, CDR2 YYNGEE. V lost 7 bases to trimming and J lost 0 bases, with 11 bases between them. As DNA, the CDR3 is TGTGCCAGCCGCTCGGAGGTCTCTGGGGCCAACGTCCTGACTTTC. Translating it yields CASRSEVSGANVLTF.

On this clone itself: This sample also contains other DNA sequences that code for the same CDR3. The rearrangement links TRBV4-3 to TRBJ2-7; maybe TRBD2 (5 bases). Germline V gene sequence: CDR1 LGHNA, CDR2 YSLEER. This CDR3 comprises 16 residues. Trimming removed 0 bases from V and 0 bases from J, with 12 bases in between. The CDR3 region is CASSQDPSGSSYEQYF. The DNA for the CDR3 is TGCGCCAGCAGCCAAGATCCATCGGGGAGCTCCTACGAGCAGTACTTC.